The subject of this entry is one TCR beta chain. Its antigen is unknown. 13 Jbeta primers and 60 Vbeta primers were used for the PCR. Source study methods: In a later analysis, the count reached about 75 million unique TCR beta chains, with about 12 million shared. Profiled with immunoSEQ multiplex PCR; TCRdb holds only in-frame clones, not every one. That table is the source of V, J and clone size, and D and trimming were worked out from the DNA. The sample includes approximately 89,000 clones, approximately 81% of them seen just once. These data originate in a study of cytomegalovirus exposure and HLA in healthy donors. Turning to the study itself: Earlier, approximately 180 million T cells were analyzed, and 117 million unique TCR beta sequences were found among them. Study-wide results and caveats: It was 150 or so TCR beta chains that were listed as cytomegalovirus-associated. Analyses of presence and absence presupposed an approximately uniform sequencing depth across donors.

The sequence derives from a man aged 40-49 years in good health and CMV-seropositive. The sequenced sample consisted of PBMCs.

CDR3 sequence (DNA): TGTGCCAGCAGTCTTGGACAGCAAGAGACCCAGTACTTC. Translated: CASSLGQQETQYF. V gene TRBV5-5 combines with J gene TRBJ2-5; the D gene is possibly TRBD1 (6 bases). The CDR3 length is 13 residues. Germline V lookup: CDR1 SGHKS, CDR2 YYEKEE (reference sequence). Deletions cut 5 bases from V and 2 bases from J, with 10 bases between. Based on the CDR3 plus reference TRBV5-5 and TRBJ2-5, the full variable domain is DAGVTQSPTHLIKTRGQQVTLRCSPISGHKSVSWYQQVLGQGPQFIFQYYEKEERGRGNFPDRFSARQFPNYSSELNVNALLLGDSALYLCASSLGQQETQYFGPGTRLLVL.